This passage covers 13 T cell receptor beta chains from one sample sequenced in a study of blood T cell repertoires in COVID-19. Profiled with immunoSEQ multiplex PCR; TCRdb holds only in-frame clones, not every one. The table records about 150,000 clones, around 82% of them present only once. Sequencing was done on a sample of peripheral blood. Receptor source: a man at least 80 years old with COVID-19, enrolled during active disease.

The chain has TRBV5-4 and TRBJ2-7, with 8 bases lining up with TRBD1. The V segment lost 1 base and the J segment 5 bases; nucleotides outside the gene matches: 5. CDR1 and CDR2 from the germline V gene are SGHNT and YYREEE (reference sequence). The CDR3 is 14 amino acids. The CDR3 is CASSLTGGLHEQYF. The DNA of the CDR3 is TGTGCCAGCAGCTTGACAGGGGGGCTTCACGAGCAGTACTTC.

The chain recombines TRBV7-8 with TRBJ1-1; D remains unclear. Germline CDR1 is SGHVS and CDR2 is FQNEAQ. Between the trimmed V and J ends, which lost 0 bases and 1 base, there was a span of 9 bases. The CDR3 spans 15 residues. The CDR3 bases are TGTGCCAGCAGCTTAGCGCGGCAGCGGAACACTGAAGCTTTCTTT. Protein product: CASSLARQRNTEAFF.

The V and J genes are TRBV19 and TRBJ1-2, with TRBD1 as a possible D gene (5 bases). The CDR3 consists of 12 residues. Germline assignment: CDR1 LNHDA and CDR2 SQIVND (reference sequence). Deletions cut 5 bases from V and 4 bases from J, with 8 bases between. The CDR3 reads CASSAGLYGYTF. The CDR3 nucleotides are TGTGCCAGTAGTGCAGGGCTCTATGGCTACACCTTC.

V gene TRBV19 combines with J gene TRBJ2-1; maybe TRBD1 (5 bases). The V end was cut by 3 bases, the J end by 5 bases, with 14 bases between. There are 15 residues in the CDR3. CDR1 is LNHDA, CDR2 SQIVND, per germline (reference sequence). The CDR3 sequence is CASSMGQGSHNEQFF. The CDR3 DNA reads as TGTGCCAGTAGTATGGGTCAGGGTTCCCACAATGAGCAGTTCTTC. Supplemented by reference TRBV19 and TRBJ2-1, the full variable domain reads DGGITQSPKYLFRKEGQNVTLSCEQNLNHDAMYWYRQDPGQGLRLIYYSQIVNDFQKGDIAEGYSVSREKKESFPLTVTSAQKNPTAFYLCASSMGQGSHNEQFFGPGTRLTVL.

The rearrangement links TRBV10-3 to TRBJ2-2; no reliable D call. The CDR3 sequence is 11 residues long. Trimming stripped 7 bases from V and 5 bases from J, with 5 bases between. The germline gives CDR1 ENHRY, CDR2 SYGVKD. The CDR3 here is CAITETGELFF. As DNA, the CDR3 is TGTGCCATCACGGAGACCGGGGAGCTGTTTTTT.

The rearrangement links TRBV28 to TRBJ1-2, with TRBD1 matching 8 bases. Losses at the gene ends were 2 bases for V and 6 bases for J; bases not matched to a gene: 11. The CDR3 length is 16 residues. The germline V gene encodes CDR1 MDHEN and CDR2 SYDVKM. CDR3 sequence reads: CASSLSLPGQVNGYTF. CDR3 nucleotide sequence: TGTGCCAGCAGTTTAAGTCTCCCGGGACAGGTGAATGGCTACACCTTC.

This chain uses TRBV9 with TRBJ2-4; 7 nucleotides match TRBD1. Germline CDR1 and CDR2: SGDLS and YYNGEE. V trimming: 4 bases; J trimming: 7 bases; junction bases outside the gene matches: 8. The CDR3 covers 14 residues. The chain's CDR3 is CASSLGGAGNIQYF. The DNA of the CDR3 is TGTGCCAGCAGCTTAGGGGGCGCAGGGAACATTCAGTACTTC.

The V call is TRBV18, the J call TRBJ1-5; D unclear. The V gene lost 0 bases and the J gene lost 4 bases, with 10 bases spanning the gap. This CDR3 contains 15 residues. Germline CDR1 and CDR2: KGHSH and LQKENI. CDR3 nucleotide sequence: TGTGCCAGCTCACCACCAACGGCGGAGAATCAGCCCCAGCATTTT. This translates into CASSPPTAENQPQHF. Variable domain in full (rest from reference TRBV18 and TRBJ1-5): NAGVMQNPRHLVRRRGQEARLRCSPMKGHSHVYWYRQLPEEGLKFMVYLQKENIIDESGMPKERFSAEFPKEGPSILRIQQVVRGDSAAYFCASSPPTAENQPQHFGDGTRLSIL.

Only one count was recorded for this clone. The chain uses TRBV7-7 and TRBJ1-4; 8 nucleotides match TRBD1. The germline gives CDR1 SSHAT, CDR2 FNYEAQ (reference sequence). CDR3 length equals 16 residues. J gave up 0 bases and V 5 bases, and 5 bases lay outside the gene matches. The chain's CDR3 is CASSPGQGATNEKLFF. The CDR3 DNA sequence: TGTGCCAGCAGCCCTGGACAGGGAGCAACTAATGAAAAACTGTTTTTT. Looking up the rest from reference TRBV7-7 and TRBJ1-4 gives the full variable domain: GAGVSQSPRYKVTKRGQDVTLRCDPISSHATLYWYQQALGQGPEFLTYFNYEAQPDKSGLPSDRFSAERPEGSISTLTIQRTEQRDSAMYRCASSPGQGATNEKLFFGSGTQLSVL.

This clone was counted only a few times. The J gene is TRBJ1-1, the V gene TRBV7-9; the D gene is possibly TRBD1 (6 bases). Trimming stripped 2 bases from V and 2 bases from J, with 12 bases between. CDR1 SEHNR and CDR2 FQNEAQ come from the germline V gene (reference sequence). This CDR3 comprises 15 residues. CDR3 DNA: TGTGCCAGCAGCTTATACCGGGACATAAACACTGAAGCTTTCTTT. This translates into CASSLYRDINTEAFF.

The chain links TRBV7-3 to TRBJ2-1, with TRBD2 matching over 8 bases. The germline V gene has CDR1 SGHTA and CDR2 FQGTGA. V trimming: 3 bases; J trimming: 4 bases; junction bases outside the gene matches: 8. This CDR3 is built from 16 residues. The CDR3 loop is CASSLGTAGVYNEQFF. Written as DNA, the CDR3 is TGTGCCAGCAGCTTGGGCACAGCGGGGGTATACAATGAGCAGTTCTTC.

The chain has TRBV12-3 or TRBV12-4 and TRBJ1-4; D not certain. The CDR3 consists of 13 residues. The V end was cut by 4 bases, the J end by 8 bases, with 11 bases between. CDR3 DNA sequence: TGTGCCAGCAGTTCCCGCCCGGGGGAAAAACTGTTTTTT. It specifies CASSSRPGEKLFF.

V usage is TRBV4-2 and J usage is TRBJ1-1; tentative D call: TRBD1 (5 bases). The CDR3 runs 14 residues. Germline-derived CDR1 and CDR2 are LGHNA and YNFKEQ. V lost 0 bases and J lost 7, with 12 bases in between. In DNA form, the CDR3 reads TGTGCCAGCAGCCAAGAGGCAGGGATTGGTGAAGCTTTCTTT. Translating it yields CASSQEAGIGEAFF.